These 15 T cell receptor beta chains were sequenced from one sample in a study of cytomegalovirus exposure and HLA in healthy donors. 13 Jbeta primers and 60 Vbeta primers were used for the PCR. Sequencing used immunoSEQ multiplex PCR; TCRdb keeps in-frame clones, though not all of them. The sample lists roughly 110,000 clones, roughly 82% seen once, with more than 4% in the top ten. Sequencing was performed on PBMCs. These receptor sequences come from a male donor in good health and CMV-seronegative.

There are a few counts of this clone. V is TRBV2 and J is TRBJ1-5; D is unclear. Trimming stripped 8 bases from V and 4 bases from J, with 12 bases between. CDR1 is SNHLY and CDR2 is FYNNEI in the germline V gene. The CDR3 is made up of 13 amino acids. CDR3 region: CASHGPRNQPQHF. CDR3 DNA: TGTGCCAGCCATGGGCCCAGAAATCAGCCCCAGCATTTT.

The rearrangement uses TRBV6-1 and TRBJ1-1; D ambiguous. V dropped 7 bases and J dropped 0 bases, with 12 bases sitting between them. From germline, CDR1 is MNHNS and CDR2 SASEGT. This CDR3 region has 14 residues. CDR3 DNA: TGTGCCAGCACTACTAGACCGATGAACACTGAAGCTTTCTTT. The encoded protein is CASTTRPMNTEAFF.

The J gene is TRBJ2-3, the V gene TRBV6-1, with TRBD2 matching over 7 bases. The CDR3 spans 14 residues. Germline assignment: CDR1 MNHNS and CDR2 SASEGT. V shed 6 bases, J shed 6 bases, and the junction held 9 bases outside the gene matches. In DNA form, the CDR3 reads TGTGCCAGCAGGGGACTACAAGGTTCGGATACGCAGTATTTT. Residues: CASRGLQGSDTQYF.

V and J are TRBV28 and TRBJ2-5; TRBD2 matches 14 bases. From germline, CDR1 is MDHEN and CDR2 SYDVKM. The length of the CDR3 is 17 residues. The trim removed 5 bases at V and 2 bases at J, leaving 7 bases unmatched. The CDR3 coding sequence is TGTGCCAGCAGTACATCCGGGACTAGCGGGAGTCAAGAGACCCAGTACTTC. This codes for CASSTSGTSGSQETQYF.

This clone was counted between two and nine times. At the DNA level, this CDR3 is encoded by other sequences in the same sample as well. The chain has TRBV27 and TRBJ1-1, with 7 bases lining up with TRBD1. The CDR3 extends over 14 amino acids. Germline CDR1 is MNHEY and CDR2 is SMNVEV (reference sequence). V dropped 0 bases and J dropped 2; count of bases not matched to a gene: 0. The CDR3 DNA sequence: TGTGCCAGCAGTTTATCAGGGGGCAACACTGAAGCTTTCTTT. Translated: CASSLSGGNTEAFF.

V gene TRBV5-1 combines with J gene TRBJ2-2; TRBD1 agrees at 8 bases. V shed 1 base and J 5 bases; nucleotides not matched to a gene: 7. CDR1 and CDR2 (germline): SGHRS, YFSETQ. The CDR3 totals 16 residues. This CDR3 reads CASSLPRTGRTGELFF. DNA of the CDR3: TGCGCCAGCAGCTTGCCCAGGACAGGGAGGACCGGGGAGCTGTTTTTT.

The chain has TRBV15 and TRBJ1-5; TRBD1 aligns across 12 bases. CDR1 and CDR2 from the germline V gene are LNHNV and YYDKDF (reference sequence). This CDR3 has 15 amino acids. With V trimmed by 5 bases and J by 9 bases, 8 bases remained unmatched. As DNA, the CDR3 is TGTGCCACCAGCGGGGGACAGGGGGCAGGTCGGCCCCAGCATTTT. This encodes CATSGGQGAGRPQHF.

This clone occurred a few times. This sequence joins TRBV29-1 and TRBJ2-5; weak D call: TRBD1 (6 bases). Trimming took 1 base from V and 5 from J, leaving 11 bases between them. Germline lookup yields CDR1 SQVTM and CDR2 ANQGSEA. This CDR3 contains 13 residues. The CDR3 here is CSVEARRGETQYF. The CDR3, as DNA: TGCAGCGTTGAAGCCCGAAGGGGGGAGACCCAGTACTTC. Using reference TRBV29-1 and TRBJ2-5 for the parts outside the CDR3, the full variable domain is SAVISQKPSRDICQRGTSLTIQCQVDSQVTMMFWYRQQPGQSLTLIATANQGSEATYESGFVIDKFPISRPNLTFSTLTVSNMSPEDSSIYLCSVEARRGETQYFGPGTRLLVL.

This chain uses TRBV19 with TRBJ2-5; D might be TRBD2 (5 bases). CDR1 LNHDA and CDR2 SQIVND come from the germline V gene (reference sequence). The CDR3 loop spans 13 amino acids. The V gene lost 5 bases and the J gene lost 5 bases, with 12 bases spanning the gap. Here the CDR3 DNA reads TGTGCCAGTAGTTTTACTAGGATTGAGACCCAGTACTTC. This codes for CASSFTRIETQYF.

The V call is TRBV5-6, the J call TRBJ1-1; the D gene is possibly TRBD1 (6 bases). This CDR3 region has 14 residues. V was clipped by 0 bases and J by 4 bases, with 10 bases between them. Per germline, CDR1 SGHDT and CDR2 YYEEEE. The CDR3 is CASSLGQDLTEAFF. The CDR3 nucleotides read TGTGCCAGCAGCTTGGGACAGGATCTCACTGAAGCTTTCTTT.

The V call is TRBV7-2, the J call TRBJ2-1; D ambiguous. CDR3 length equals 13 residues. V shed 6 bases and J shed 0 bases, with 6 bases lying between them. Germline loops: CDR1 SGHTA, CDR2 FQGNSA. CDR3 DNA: TGTGCCAGCAGTATGAGCTCCTACAATGAGCAGTTCTTC. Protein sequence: CASSMSSYNEQFF.

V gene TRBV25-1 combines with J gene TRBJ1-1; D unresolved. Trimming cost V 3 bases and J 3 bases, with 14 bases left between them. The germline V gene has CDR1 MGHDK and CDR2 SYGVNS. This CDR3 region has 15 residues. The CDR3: CASSEIRGRYTEAFF. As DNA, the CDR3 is TGTGCCAGCAGTGAGATCCGGGGTCGGTACACTGAAGCTTTCTTT.

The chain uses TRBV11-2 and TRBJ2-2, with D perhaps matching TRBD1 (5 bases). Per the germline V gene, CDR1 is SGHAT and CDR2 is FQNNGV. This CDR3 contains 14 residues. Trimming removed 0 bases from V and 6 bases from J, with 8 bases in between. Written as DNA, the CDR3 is TGTGCCAGCAGCTTAGACAGGGTTGCCGGGGAGCTGTTTTTT. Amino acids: CASSLDRVAGELFF.

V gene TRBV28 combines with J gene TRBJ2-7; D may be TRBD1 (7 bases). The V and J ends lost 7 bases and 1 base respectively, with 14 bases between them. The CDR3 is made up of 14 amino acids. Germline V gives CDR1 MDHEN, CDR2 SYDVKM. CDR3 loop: CASKTTGRSYEQYF. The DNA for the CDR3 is TGTGCCAGCAAAACGACAGGGAGGTCCTACGAGCAGTACTTC.

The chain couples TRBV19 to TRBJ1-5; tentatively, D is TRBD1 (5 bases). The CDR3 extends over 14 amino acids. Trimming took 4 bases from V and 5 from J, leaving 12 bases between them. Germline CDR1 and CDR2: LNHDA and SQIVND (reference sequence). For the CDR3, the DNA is TGTGCCAGTAGTAGAAGACAGCACGATCAGCCCCAGCATTTT. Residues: CASSRRQHDQPQHF.